The 9 T cell receptor beta chains below come from one sample, sequenced in a study of shared clonotypes between healthy human individuals. Profiling relied on immunoSEQ multiplex PCR, and the TCRdb table lists in-frame clones only, not all of them. The sample contains about 2 million clones, roughly 94% of which appear only once. Terminally differentiated effector memory CD45RA+ cells were excluded from the naive CD8 cells, which were CD45RO-negative and positively selected for CCR7. Sample: naive CD8+ T cells sorted from blood. The receptors were sampled from a man between 18 and 29 years old in good health.

This rearrangement joins TRBV6-1 to TRBJ1-3; 7 nucleotides agree with TRBD1. Trimming at V came to 6 bases and at J to 1 base, leaving 6 bases not matched to a gene. Germline V CDR1 and CDR2: MNHNS, SASEGT. The CDR3 is 15 residues long. The CDR3 nucleotides are TGTGCCAGCAGCCCTGACAGGGCATCTGGAAACACCATATATTTT. Translation: CASSPDRASGNTIYF.

This chain joins TRBV5-6 and TRBJ2-3; unclear D gene. Trimming cost V 4 bases and J 2 bases, with 14 bases left between them. Germline V lookup: CDR1 SGHDT, CDR2 YYEEEE. The CDR3 is made up of 15 amino acids. DNA for the CDR3: TGTGCCAGCAGCGTGGGGATAAACCCCACAGATACGCAGTATTTT. Its translation is CASSVGINPTDTQYF.

This chain joins TRBV5-1 and TRBJ1-2, with D maybe TRBD1 (5 bases). Germline V lookup: CDR1 SGHRS, CDR2 YFSETQ. The V gene lost 0 bases and the J gene lost 14 bases, with 17 bases spanning the gap. The CDR3 spans 13 residues. The CDR3 loop reads CASSLAGTGPLTF. In nucleotides, the CDR3 is TGCGCCAGCAGCTTGGCCGGCACAGGCCCTTTAACCTTC.

The gene calls are TRBV19 and TRBJ2-1, with 8 bases that match TRBD1. CDR3 length: 18 amino acids. Trimming at V came to 1 base and at J to 4 bases, leaving 12 bases not matched to a gene. The V gene's germline CDR1 is LNHDA and CDR2 SQIVND (reference sequence). CDR3 sequence: CASSIASPRTGYYNEQFF. For the CDR3, the DNA is TGTGCCAGTAGTATAGCCTCCCCTCGGACAGGGTATTACAATGAGCAGTTCTTC.

The chain recombines TRBV18 with TRBJ2-7; 7 nucleotides agree with TRBD2. Unmatched junction bases numbered 4, after V lost 3 bases and J lost 5 bases. The CDR3 has 13 amino acids. The germline V gene has CDR1 KGHSH and CDR2 LQKENI. The CDR3: CASSPLGGDEQYF. The CDR3 nucleotides read TGTGCCAGCTCACCCCTGGGGGGGGACGAGCAGTACTTC.

A few counts support this clone. The rearrangement links TRBV19 to TRBJ2-4; D is undetermined. V lost 3 bases and J lost 6, with 12 bases in between. CDR1 LNHDA and CDR2 SQIVND come from the germline V gene (reference sequence). CDR3 length equals 14 residues. The CDR3 DNA sequence: TGTGCCAGTAGTATCGAGCTAACCATAAACATTCAGTACTTC. It translates to CASSIELTINIQYF.

CDR3 loop: CASSSGTVGNQPQHF. The CDR3 nucleotides read TGTGCCAGCAGCTCGGGGACCGTAGGCAATCAGCCCCAGCATTTT. The gene calls are TRBV5-8 and TRBJ1-5; perhaps TRBD1 as D (5 bases). The CDR3 has 15 residues. Germline CDR1 and CDR2: SGHTS and YDEGEE. V was clipped by 3 bases and J by 2 bases, with 12 bases between them. Full variable domain (remainder filled in from reference TRBV5-8 and TRBJ1-5): EAGVTQSPTHLIKTRGQQATLRCSPISGHTSVYWYQQALGLGLQFLLWYDEGEERNRGNFPPRFSGRQFPNYSSELNVNALELEDSALYLCASSSGTVGNQPQHFGDGTRLSIL.

This clone has only one observation. The J gene is TRBJ1-2, the V gene TRBV9; no clear D gene. V was shortened by 0 bases and J by 2 bases, with 11 bases between the two germline ends. CDR3 length equals 15 residues. Germline V CDR1 and CDR2: SGDLS, YYNGEE. This CDR3 is CASSVERKTNYGYTF. The CDR3 nucleotides are TGTGCCAGCAGCGTAGAAAGGAAGACCAACTATGGCTACACCTTC.

This sequence joins TRBV13 and TRBJ1-1, with 10 bases fitting TRBD1. Germline values: CDR1 PRHDT, CDR2 FYEKMQ (reference sequence). This CDR3 region has 13 residues. V was clipped by 4 bases and J by 10 bases; unmatched bases: 6. This CDR3 reads CASSSGQGLGAFF. The CDR3 region has the DNA TGTGCCAGCAGCTCGGGACAGGGGTTAGGAGCTTTCTTT.